Each of the 6 T cell receptor beta chains below was sequenced from the same sample in a study of T cells expressing NK-cell markers. Reprocessing the 5' RACE reads, TCRdb reports a single entry for every CDR3 protein and omits DNA. The specimen's table records 500,000 or so distinct CDR3 sequences. Sequencing was done on a sample of blood T cells: a sorted CD56 or NKG2C T cell subset, CD4+ or CD8+ T cells, or bulk PBMC T cells (not recorded which). The source of these receptors is a man between 18 and 35 years old in good health.

This chain joins TRBV4-3 and TRBJ2-1; TCRdb's D gene call, TRBD2, goes unchecked for lack of DNA. The CDR3 totals 14 residues. Germline V gene lookup returns CDR1 LGHNA and CDR2 YSLEER. CDR3 amino acids: CASSQQLRANEQFF.

The chain recombines TRBV20-1 with TRBJ2-3; lacking DNA, the TRBD1 call made by TCRdb goes unchecked. The CDR3 extends over 15 amino acids. Germline V lookup: CDR1 DFQATT, CDR2 SNEGSKA (reference sequence). This CDR3 reads CSASSGTGGPDTQYF.

The rearrangement uses TRBV3-1 and TRBJ2-1. Germline V gives CDR1 LGHDT, CDR2 YNNKEL (reference sequence). There are 14 residues in the CDR3. The CDR3 loop is CASSQSDGVDEQFF.

J is TRBJ2-5 and V is TRBV30; TCRdb's D gene call, TRBD2, goes unchecked for lack of DNA. CDR1 GTSNPN and CDR2 SVGIG come from the germline V gene (reference sequence). The CDR3 is made up of 14 amino acids. The CDR3 is CAWGLMTSRETQYF.

The chain recombines TRBV14 with TRBJ1-1. There are 14 residues in the CDR3. The V gene's germline CDR1 is SGHDN and CDR2 FVKESK. The CDR3 region is CASSHPMRGTEAFF.

This sequence joins TRBV24-1 and TRBJ2-1; the D call from TCRdb, TRBD2, cannot be confirmed without DNA. This CDR3 contains 17 residues. Per the germline V gene, CDR1 is KGHDR and CDR2 is SFDVKD. The CDR3 here is CATSDPGLAGLGNEQFF.